This record covers a single T cell receptor (beta chain). Antigen specificity is unknown. Those patients with uncontrolled infection, other autoimmune disease, pregnancy or lactation were excluded. The data originate from a study of T cells in Graves' hyperthyroidism and ophthalmopathy. Whole-study findings and limits: Stable hyperthyroidism was separated from ophthalmopathy by a model based on 13 V-J features.

Germline loops: CDR1 SNHLY, CDR2 FYNNEI. Trimming pared 8 bases from V and 8 bases from J, leaving 6 bases between. CDR3 size: 9 residues. TCR beta CDR3 region amplification was performed from RNA transcripts. The TCR CDR3 was amplified in a first-round RT-PCR using the HTBI primer set. One entry per CDR3 protein, called by TCRdb with MiXCR from the multiplex PCR reads. The table has 500,000 to 650,000 distinct CDR3 sequences, approximately 48% seen once; the top ten hold around 47%. The TCR originated in an adult woman with Graves' disease, either hyperthyroidism or ophthalmopathy (not recorded which). The J gene is TRBJ1-1, the V gene TRBV2, with D unclear. Input material: peripheral blood or thyroid tissue (not recorded which). The CDR3 is CASSREAFF. Here the CDR3 DNA reads TGTGCCAGCTCCCGCGAAGCTTTCTTT.